Listed below are T cell receptor beta chains from one sample, sequenced in a study of T-cell memory formation after mild COVID-19. MiXCR, applied by TCRdb to the 5' RACE reads, yields one record per CDR3 protein. The sample holds some 13,000 distinct CDR3 sequences, around 12% seen once. The sample taken for sequencing was PBMCs or a T cell subset sorted from them (not recorded which). The receptors derive from an adult woman who had mild COVID-19 (a few samples of this study predate the infection). Cell type and time point are not known. Both conserved end residues are part of each CDR3. Each record gives: D gene, V gene, J gene, CDR3 length, clone size, CDR3 DNA, CDR3 protein. D genes are given only for firm matches. Clone size is shown for a subset of rows, as once, few, many or a class of expanded clone.

>TRBD1|TRBV5-4|TRBJ2-7|14|many
TGTGCCAGCAGCTTGGAGGGGGCCCACTACGAGCAGTACTTC
CASSLEGAHYEQYF
>TRBD1|TRBV6-2/TRBV6-3|TRBJ1-1|17|many
TGTGCCAGCAGTATCTCGAACCGGGACAGAGAGAACACTGAAGCTTTCTTT
CASSISNRDRENTEAFF
>.|TRBV11-2|TRBJ2-1|14|.
TGTGCCAGCAGCTTCTCCGGGATGGGTAATGAGCAGTTCTTC
CASSFSGMGNEQFF
>TRBD1|TRBV5-1|TRBJ1-1|17|many
TGCGCCAGCAGCTTGGGCAGGGGGACAGGGGTTAACACTGAAGCTTTCTTT
CASSLGRGTGVNTEAFF
>TRBD2|TRBV6-2/TRBV6-3|TRBJ2-2|18|many
TGTGCCAGCAGTGAGAGAACCGGGACTAGCGACTACACCGGGGAGCTGTTTTTT
CASSERTGTSDYTGELFF
>TRBD2|TRBV6-4|TRBJ2-3|15|once
TGTGCCAGCAGTGCGACTAGCGGGGGATCAGATACGCAGTATTTT
CASSATSGGSDTQYF
>TRBD2|TRBV19|TRBJ2-7|16|many
TGTGCCAGTAGGACCGGGACTAGCGCCAGAAACTACGAGCAGTACTTC
CASRTGTSARNYEQYF
>.|TRBV7-8|TRBJ2-1|13|many
TGTGCCAGCATGAGGTTTCAGTTTGATGAGCAGTTCTTC
CASMRFQFDEQFF
>.|TRBV15|TRBJ1-2|15|few
TGTGCCACCAGCAGAGATCGATCGGGTTTCTATGGCTACACCTTC
CATSRDRSGFYGYTF
>.|TRBV7-6|TRBJ2-6|18|.
TGTGCCAGCAGCTTAGCAGGCGGGATTACATCTGGGGCCAACGTCCTGACTTTC
CASSLAGGITSGANVLTF
>TRBD2|TRBV7-9|TRBJ2-4|14|many
TGTGCCAGCAGCCCACCCGGGACTAGAAACATTCAGTACTTC
CASSPPGTRNIQYF
>TRBD2|TRBV7-2|TRBJ2-2|20|many
TGTGCCAGCAGCTTAGTTCGCAAGGGGTTAGCGGGAGTTTACAGCGGGGAGCTGTTTTTT
CASSLVRKGLAGVYSGELFF
>TRBD2|TRBV5-6|TRBJ2-7|16|many
TGTGCCAGCAGCTTGGGAGGGACTAGCCCACCCAACGAGCAGTACTTC
CASSLGGTSPPNEQYF
>.|TRBV7-6|TRBJ1-5|16|.
TGTGCCAGCAGCTTAGGAACAGGCGGTTACAATCAGCCCCAGCATTTT
CASSLGTGGYNQPQHF
>TRBD2|TRBV7-2|TRBJ2-3|17|many
TGTGCCAGCAGCTTAGAAGCTAGCGGGAGGCCAGGAGATACGCAGTATTTT
CASSLEASGRPGDTQYF
>.|TRBV12-3/TRBV12-4|TRBJ2-2|15|many
TGTGCCAGCAGCCCCCTAGGTCCCCGAGGCGGGGAGCTGTTTTTT
CASSPLGPRGGELFF
>TRBD2|TRBV5-4|TRBJ2-7|13|many
TGTGCCTCCGGGACTAGCGGGACGATCGAGCAGTACTTC
CASGTSGTIEQYF
>TRBD2|TRBV6-6|TRBJ2-7|14|once
TGTGCCAGCAGCCCGGGACTAGCGGGGTACGAGCAGTACTTC
CASSPGLAGYEQYF
>TRBD1|TRBV24-1|TRBJ1-1|15|many
TGTGCCACCAGTGCGCGACAGGGAGGAAACACTGAAGCTTTCTTT
CATSARQGGNTEAFF
>TRBD2|TRBV29-1|TRBJ2-1|15|many
TGCAGCGTTGAAGAGGCTAGCGGGGGGCCCTATGAGCAGTTCTTC
CSVEEASGGPYEQFF
>.|TRBV4-1|TRBJ1-1|15|many
TGCGCCAGCAGCCATCTAACCAACTATGACACTGAAGCTTTCTTT
CASSHLTNYDTEAFF
>TRBD1|TRBV12-3/TRBV12-4|TRBJ2-2|15|many
TGTGCCAGCAGTTGGGACAGGGTAGAAACCGGGGAGCTGTTTTTT
CASSWDRVETGELFF
>.|TRBV4-2|TRBJ2-3|16|many
TGTGCCAGCAGCCAAGGGGGTAGCAAGGGAGGTGGTACGCAGTATTTT
CASSQGGSKGGGTQYF
>TRBD2|TRBV9|TRBJ2-2|15|many
TGTGCCAGCAGCCCTAGCGGGGGGGCCACCGGGGAGCTGTTTTTT
CASSPSGGATGELFF
>TRBD1|TRBV12-3/TRBV12-4|TRBJ2-7|13|many
TGTGCCAGCAGTCCGGGGACAGCCTACGAGCAGTACTTC
CASSPGTAYEQYF
>TRBD1|TRBV24-1|TRBJ2-4|16|many
TGTGCCACCAGTGCCGCGACCGGGACAGAAAAAAACATTCAGTACTTC
CATSAATGTEKNIQYF
>TRBD1|TRBV29-1|TRBJ1-2|12|many
TGCAGCGTCCTGGGACAGCTCAAGGGCTACACCTTC
CSVLGQLKGYTF